The 29 T cell receptor beta chains reported below all come from one sample, sequenced in a study of graft-versus-host responses after intestinal transplantation. Profiled with immunoSEQ multiplex PCR; TCRdb holds only in-frame clones, not every one. Of some 140,000 clones detected, about 93% appear once; the ten largest clones hold 0.19%. Their cognate antigens are unknown. The specimen comprised unstimulated CD4+ T cells sorted from spleen or lymph node cells, sampled before intestinal transplant. The receptors derive from a human donor who received an intestinal transplant.

The chain is built from TRBV4-2 and TRBJ1-1; D gene unclear. The CDR3 totals 11 residues. The germline V and J ends were trimmed by 4 bases and 11 bases, with 11 bases remaining between them. CDR1 and CDR2 (germline): LGHNA, YNFKEQ. Written as DNA, the CDR3 is TGTGCCAGCAGCCTAAAGGGCATTGCTTTCTTT. Protein sequence: CASSLKGIAFF.

The chain uses TRBV28 and TRBJ1-6, with 7 positions matching TRBD1. The germline V gene has CDR1 MDHEN and CDR2 SYDVKM. The CDR3 consists of 13 residues. J was trimmed by 8 bases and V by 11 bases; bases with no gene match: 9. CDR3 loop: CAARGLLDSPLHF. For the CDR3, the DNA is TGTGCCGCTAGGGGGCTGTTGGATTCACCCCTCCACTTT.

This clone was picked up one time. The rearrangement links TRBV7-3 to TRBJ2-1; TRBD2 aligns across 8 bases. Germline CDR1 reads SGHTA; CDR2 reads FQGTGA. The CDR3 is made up of 15 amino acids. With 4 bases clipped from V and 6 bases from J, the junction kept 8 bases outside the gene matches. CDR3 bases: TGTGCCAGCAGCTCATTAGCGGGAAAGGGCAATGAGCAGTTCTTC. It is translated as CASSSLAGKGNEQFF.

This clone turned up a few times. V usage is TRBV10-2 and J usage is TRBJ2-1, with 11 bases lining up with TRBD1. CDR1 is WSHSY and CDR2 is SAAADI in the germline V gene. V lost 3 bases, J lost 7 bases, and 8 bases stayed unmatched. The CDR3 length is 16 residues. The CDR3 spells CASSEILGQGVNEQFF. The CDR3 DNA reads as TGCGCCAGCAGTGAAATCCTGGGACAGGGGGTAAATGAGCAGTTCTTC.

The chain recombines TRBV5-4 with TRBJ2-2, with D hard to call. Deletions cut 4 bases from V and 6 bases from J, with 16 bases between. The germline CDR1 and CDR2 sequences are SGHNT and YYREEE (reference sequence). CDR3 length: 15 residues. CDR3 in DNA: TGTGCCAGCAGCCCCCGTTCTGTAATGCCCGGGGAGCTGTTTTTT. Translated: CASSPRSVMPGELFF.

The chain carries TRBV4-3 and TRBJ1-2; TRBD1 agrees at 7 bases. Germline trimming cut 1 base from V and 2 bases from J; bases unmatched to any gene: 7. CDR1 LGHNA and CDR2 YSLEER come from the germline V gene. This CDR3 is built from 16 residues. DNA of the CDR3: TGCGCCAGCAGCCAAGCCCTAACAGGGGCCAACTATGGCTACACCTTC. Its protein product is CASSQALTGANYGYTF.

The V gene is TRBV7-3, the J gene TRBJ2-5; perhaps D is TRBD1 or TRBD2 (5 bases each). This CDR3 is 13 amino acids long. CDR1 is SGHTA and CDR2 is FQGTGA in the germline V gene. V was trimmed by 2 bases and J by 11 bases, leaving 15 bases between them. CDR3 amino acids: CASSLSSVGEQYF. CDR3 nucleotide sequence: TGTGCCAGCAGCTTATCGAGTGTGGGGGAGCAGTACTTC.

V gene TRBV2 combines with J gene TRBJ2-1, with D possibly TRBD2 on 6 matching bases. The CDR3 spans 17 residues. Germline CDR1 is SNHLY and CDR2 is FYNNEI. Trimming took off 4 bases at V and 2 bases at J, with 18 bases between the two ends. The CDR3 DNA reads as TGTGCCAGCAGTGTGGGCGGAGGGCCAGAGGCCTACAATGAGCAGTTCTTC. This sequence encodes CASSVGGGPEAYNEQFF.

CDR3 sequence: CASSREVYYGYTF. Written as DNA, the CDR3 is TGTGCCAGCAGTAGAGAGGTGTACTATGGCTACACCTTC. V is TRBV28 and J is TRBJ1-2; D gene unclear. There are 13 residues in the CDR3. Trimming removed 5 bases at V and 3 bases at J, with 10 bases between. The V gene's germline CDR1 is MDHEN and CDR2 SYDVKM.

This sequence joins TRBV6-5 and TRBJ1-5; D is unresolved. CDR1 MNHEY and CDR2 SVGAGI come from the germline V gene. The CDR3 spans 13 residues. V lost 2 bases and J lost 1, with 3 bases in between. The CDR3 loop is CASSYDSNQPQHF. CDR3 sequence (DNA): TGTGCCAGCAGTTACGACAGCAATCAGCCCCAGCATTTT.

The chain has TRBV9 and TRBJ2-1; 8 nucleotides match TRBD2. Per the germline V gene, CDR1 is SGDLS and CDR2 is YYNGEE. CDR3 length: 15 amino acids. Trimming took 0 bases from V and 10 from J; bases not matched to a gene: 9. The CDR3 reads CASSVGTSFQREQFF. CDR3 in DNA: TGTGCCAGCAGCGTAGGGACTAGCTTCCAGAGAGAGCAGTTCTTC.

The chain links TRBV9 to TRBJ1-4, with TRBD1 matching 9 bases. The CDR3 sequence is 15 residues long. Trimming took 2 bases from V and 5 from J; bases not matched to a gene: 4. CDR1 and CDR2 from the germline V gene are SGDLS and YYNGEE. Here the CDR3 reads CASSVGTGLNEKLFF. The CDR3 DNA follows: TGTGCCAGCAGCGTGGGGACAGGGTTGAATGAAAAACTGTTTTTT.

To note about this clone: The same CDR3 is also encoded by other DNA sequences in this sample. The rearrangement links TRBV5-6 to TRBJ2-7; no reliable D call. The V end was cut by 1 base, the J end by 2 bases, with 4 bases between. Germline loops: CDR1 SGHDT, CDR2 YYEEEE. The CDR3 consists of 12 residues. The CDR3 is CASSLTTYEQYF. CDR3 DNA: TGTGCCAGCAGCTTGACAACCTACGAGCAGTACTTC.

This rearrangement joins TRBV28 to TRBJ1-4; tentative D call: TRBD1 (6 bases). The V end was cut by 5 bases, the J end by 7 bases, with 26 bases between. The CDR3 is 18 residues long. CDR1 and CDR2 from the germline V gene are MDHEN and SYDVKM. In DNA, the CDR3 is TGTGCCAGCAGTATCCCCTCGGGCCTCAGGGGATCCGGTGAAAAACTGTTTTTT. Residues: CASSIPSGLRGSGEKLFF.

The V call is TRBV29-1, the J call TRBJ2-7, with 7 nucleotides matching TRBD2. J was trimmed by 0 bases and V by 3 bases; bases with no gene match: 5. There are 14 residues in the CDR3. Germline V gene sequence: CDR1 SQVTM, CDR2 ANQGSEA. In DNA form, the CDR3 reads TGCAGCGTTGATTACGGGAGGATCTCCTACGAGCAGTACTTC. It translates to CSVDYGRISYEQYF.

This chain joins TRBV6-1 and TRBJ2-3; tentative D call: TRBD2 (5 bases). Germline assignment: CDR1 MNHNS and CDR2 SASEGT. V was clipped by 4 bases and J by 5 bases, with 13 bases between them. This CDR3 region has 14 residues. CDR3 bases: TGTGCCAGCAGTGCCGTTACTAGTATAGATACGCAGTATTTT. Amino acid sequence: CASSAVTSIDTQYF.

V and J are TRBV5-4 and TRBJ2-1; maybe TRBD1 (6 bases). This CDR3 contains 15 residues. Germline-derived CDR1 and CDR2 are SGHNT and YYREEE (reference sequence). V lost 0 bases and J lost 3, with 10 bases in between. For the CDR3, the DNA is TGTGCCAGCAGCTTGGGAGACAGGAGCTACAATGAGCAGTTCTTC. Encoded protein: CASSLGDRSYNEQFF. The variable domain in full, with the rest retrieved from reference TRBV5-4 and TRBJ2-1, is ETGVTQSPTHLIKTRGQQVTLRCSSQSGHNTVSWYQQALGQGPQFIFQYYREEENGRGNFPPRFSGLQFPNYSSELNVNALELDDSALYLCASSLGDRSYNEQFFGPGTRLTVL.

This sequence joins TRBV20-1 and TRBJ2-1; maybe TRBD2 (5 bases). This CDR3 comprises 11 residues. The germline gives CDR1 DFQATT, CDR2 SNEGSKA (reference sequence). The CDR3, as DNA: TGCAGCCGGCGGCTAGCCAATGAGCAGTTCTTC. It specifies CSRRLANEQFF.

The V call is TRBV28, the J call TRBJ2-2; 9 positions agree with TRBD1. Germline CDR1 MDHEN, CDR2 SYDVKM. The CDR3 covers 17 residues. V lost 10 bases to trimming and J lost 1 base; unmatched junction nucleotides: 13. CDR3 in DNA: TGTGCCACCCCGAAGGCCCCGGGACAGGGGAACACCGGGGAGCTGTTTTTT. Amino acid sequence: CATPKAPGQGNTGELFF.

This clone was picked up one time. This chain connects TRBV28 to TRBJ1-5; 9 nucleotides agree with TRBD1. V lost 6 bases to trimming and J lost 6 bases; unmatched junction nucleotides: 9. Per the germline V gene, CDR1 is MDHEN and CDR2 is SYDVKM. The CDR3 is 15 residues long. The CDR3 DNA reads TGTGCCAGCAGGCCTACAGGGGGCGTTGGTCAGCCCCAGCATTTT. This sequence encodes CASRPTGGVGQPQHF.

The chain uses TRBV5-1 and TRBJ2-2; D may match TRBD1 or TRBD2 (5 bases each). Per germline, CDR1 SGHRS and CDR2 YFSETQ. V was shortened by 4 bases and J by 1 base, with 14 bases between the two germline ends. This CDR3 is 16 amino acids long. The CDR3 DNA sequence: TGCGCCAGCAGCGCTACTGGGGACCTGAACACCGGGGAGCTGTTTTTT. Its translation is CASSATGDLNTGELFF.

The chain combines TRBV19 with TRBJ2-7; possible D gene TRBD1, 6 bases. This CDR3 contains 14 residues. V lost 0 bases, J lost 5 bases, and 11 bases lay in between. CDR1 is LNHDA and CDR2 is SQIVND in the germline V gene (reference sequence). The CDR3 reads CASSIDLAGDEQYF. The CDR3 DNA reads as TGTGCCAGTAGTATAGATCTTGCAGGGGACGAGCAGTACTTC.

The V and J genes are TRBV30 and TRBJ1-1, with D perhaps matching TRBD1 (5 bases). This CDR3 region has 16 residues. V dropped 7 bases and J dropped 4 bases, with 25 bases sitting between them. The germline CDR1 and CDR2 sequences are GTSNPN and SVGIG (reference sequence). Here the CDR3 DNA reads TGTGCCTTACGATCCCCCCCGGGAGAAAGGGGCACTGAAGCTTTCTTT. Its protein is CALRSPPGERGTEAFF.

Concerning this clone itself: Other nucleotide sequences from this sample produce the same CDR3. The chain recombines TRBV30 with TRBJ1-5; D is perhaps TRBD1 (6 bases). CDR3 length: 13 residues. Germline assignment: CDR1 GTSNPN and CDR2 SVGIG (reference sequence). Trimming removed 2 bases from V and 7 bases from J, with 12 bases in between. The CDR3: CAWSLQGGQPQHF. The CDR3 region has the DNA TGTGCCTGGAGTTTACAGGGAGGGCAGCCCCAGCATTTT.

The chain links TRBV19 to TRBJ1-1, with 7 positions matching TRBD1. This CDR3 region has 15 residues. Germline trimming cut 2 bases from V and 1 base from J; bases unmatched to any gene: 4. The V gene's germline CDR1 is LNHDA and CDR2 SQIVND (reference sequence). This chain's CDR3 is CASSITRGKNTEAFF. As DNA, the CDR3 is TGTGCCAGTAGTATAACCAGGGGGAAGAACACTGAAGCTTTCTTT. Complete variable domain (other parts from reference TRBV19 and TRBJ1-1): DGGITQSPKYLFRKEGQNVTLSCEQNLNHDAMYWYRQDPGQGLRLIYYSQIVNDFQKGDIAEGYSVSREKKESFPLTVTSAQKNPTAFYLCASSITRGKNTEAFFGQGTRLTVV.

The rearrangement links TRBV5-4 to TRBJ1-1; TRBD1 might be the D (5 bases). The CDR3 has 14 residues. Germline loops: CDR1 SGHNT, CDR2 YYREEE (reference sequence). V was shortened by 2 bases and J by 1 base, with 9 bases between the two germline ends. The CDR3 nucleotides are TGTGCCAGCAGCTTCCCGGGGCAGAACACTGAAGCTTTCTTT. Protein: CASSFPGQNTEAFF.

In this sample, this clone turned up once. This chain uses TRBV19 with TRBJ2-7; 9 bases agree with TRBD1. Trimming removed 3 bases from V and 2 bases from J; junction bases left unmatched: 5. The V gene's germline CDR1 is LNHDA and CDR2 SQIVND (reference sequence). The CDR3 totals 15 residues. CDR3 coding DNA: TGTGCCAGTAGTATTTGGGGACAGGGCCCCTACGAGCAGTACTTC. It yields the protein CASSIWGQGPYEQYF.

The V and J genes are TRBV28 and TRBJ1-2; weak D call: TRBD1 (6 bases). Germline values: CDR1 MDHEN, CDR2 SYDVKM. This CDR3 has 13 amino acids. Between the trimmed V and J ends, which lost 6 bases and 7 bases, there was a span of 15 bases. The CDR3 loop is CASRATGFGGYTF. CDR3 DNA sequence: TGTGCCAGCAGAGCTACAGGGTTCGGTGGCTACACCTTC.

The J gene is TRBJ1-2, the V gene TRBV9, with D unresolved. V was cut by 0 bases and J by 3 bases, with 3 bases left in between. This CDR3 has 12 amino acids. Germline V gene lookup returns CDR1 SGDLS and CDR2 YYNGEE. For the CDR3, the DNA is TGTGCCAGCAGCGTAGGACACTATGGCTACACCTTC. Translating gives CASSVGHYGYTF.